A selection of T cell receptor beta chains follows, all from one sample in a study of blood T cells in healthy people across ages. TCRdb reanalysed the 5' RACE reads using MiXCR and keeps one entry per CDR3 protein. Of about 970,000 distinct CDR3 sequences in the sample, roughly 51% are singletons; the top ten hold about a fifth. The sample was blood. These receptors were obtained from a woman aged 60-70 years in good health. Each CDR3 is given with its conserved first and last residue. The D gene is left open where the match is weak.

j_call v_call d_call cdr3_aa
TRBJ2-7 TRBV28 TRBD2 CASTTSGTLYEQYF
TRBJ2-1 TRBV7-8 TRBD2 CASSLVVISGSYNEQFF
TRBJ2-3 TRBV25-1 TRBD2 CASRREGTDTQYF
TRBJ1-5 TRBV4-3 NA CASSQERFGNQPQHF
TRBJ2-3 TRBV29-1 NA CSVEEGSDTQYF
TRBJ2-3 TRBV6-1 NA CASSHDNYYGTDTQYF
TRBJ1-6 TRBV6-2/TRBV6-3 NA CASSYSGGYSPPHF
TRBJ2-3 TRBV14 TRBD1 CASSQQGVTDTQYF
TRBJ1-2 TRBV14 NA CASSPPGLANYGYTF
TRBJ2-1 TRBV7-6 NA CASSLWAGTEAYNEQFF
TRBJ2-1 TRBV12-3/TRBV12-4 NA CASSFGRGEQFF
TRBJ2-7 TRBV24-1 NA CATSDAGPPDYEQYF
TRBJ2-3 TRBV7-2 NA CASTPGPSTDTQYF
TRBJ2-5 TRBV6-1 NA CASTGTPKAGTQYF
TRBJ2-3 TRBV28 TRBD1 CASGTGGDTQYF
TRBJ2-1 TRBV29-1 TRBD2 CSASRGDGQFF
NA TRBV6-1 NA CASSGLVGTQYF
TRBJ1-2 TRBV6-1 NA CASSPRYTF
TRBJ2-5 TRBV20-1 TRBD2 CSAGGTSGLETQYF
TRBJ2-7 TRBV20-1 NA CSANRPDYEQYF
TRBJ2-4 TRBV7-2 NA CASSLDRGIQNIQYF
TRBJ2-2 TRBV12-3/TRBV12-4 NA CASSPPPTGPGELFF
TRBJ2-5 TRBV21-1 NA CASSVRQKETQYF
TRBJ1-4 TRBV12-3/TRBV12-4 TRBD1 CASSDAGQGEKLFF
TRBJ2-7 TRBV7-6 NA CASSLEQGREQYF
TRBJ2-2 TRBV9 NA CASGRGRDYTGELFF
TRBJ2-5 TRBV11-2 NA CASSLGPRGKTQYF
NA TRBV9 NA CASSVATGSIYEQYF
TRBJ2-6 TRBV5-1 TRBD2 CASSIFAGVSGANVLTF
TRBJ2-3 TRBV12-3/TRBV12-4 TRBD2 CASSRSGRNTDTQYF
TRBJ1-2 TRBV28 NA CASSHGTAGYTF
TRBJ2-4 TRBV7-9 TRBD2 CASSPLEGGGTSGIQYF
TRBJ1-2 TRBV28 NA CASSTAGNLNYGYTF
TRBJ2-7 TRBV5-6 NA CASSPPGSSYEQYF
TRBJ2-7 TRBV20-1 TRBD1 CSAGKRTGVSYEQYF
TRBJ2-5 TRBV5-6 NA CASSFPGTETQYF